This TCR beta chain came from a study of PD-L1 blockade in urothelial cancer. Overall study findings and caveats: A pretreatment blood TCR clonality that fell below the median predicted better progression-free and overall survival. By 3 weeks, tumor-associated blood clones had expanded more in durable-benefit patients.

Using immunoSEQ multiplex PCR, the repertoire was profiled, and TCRdb retains in-frame clones only, with some absent. The profile covers roughly 90,000 clones, with more than 80% appearing a single time and 0.85% to 1% taken by the ten largest. This clone came up a few times. What it binds is unknown. Time point reported: pretreatment peripheral blood. The V gene's germline CDR1 is MDHEN and CDR2 SYDVKM. The length of the CDR3 is 12 residues. V lost 5 bases and J 6 bases, leaving 10 bases between the germline ends. The genes are TRBV28 and TRBJ1-2; no clear D gene. Sequenced material: PBMCs, taken around atezolizumab (anti-PD-L1) treatment. The TCR comes from a woman of 80 years or more with urothelial cancer. The CDR3 sequence: CASSPATDGYTF. In DNA form, the CDR3 reads TGTGCCAGCAGTCCCGCCACGGATGGCTACACCTTC.